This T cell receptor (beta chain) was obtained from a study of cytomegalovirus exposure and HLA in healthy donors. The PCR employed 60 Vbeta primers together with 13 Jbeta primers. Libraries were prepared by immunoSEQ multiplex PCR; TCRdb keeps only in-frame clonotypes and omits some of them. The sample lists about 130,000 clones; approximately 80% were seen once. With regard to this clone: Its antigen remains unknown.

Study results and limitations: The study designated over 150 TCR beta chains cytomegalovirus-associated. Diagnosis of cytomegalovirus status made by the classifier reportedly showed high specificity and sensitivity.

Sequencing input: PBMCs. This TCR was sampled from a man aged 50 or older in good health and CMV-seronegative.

CDR3 loop: CASSDRGGTDTQYF. The DNA for the CDR3 is TGTGCCAGCAGCGACCGGGGTGGCACAGATACGCAGTATTTT. This chain uses TRBV7-2 with TRBJ2-3; the D gene is possibly TRBD2 (5 bases). V was cut by 5 bases and J by 1 base, with 10 bases left in between. The V gene's germline CDR1 is SGHTA and CDR2 FQGNSA. The CDR3 spans 14 residues.